The 17 T cell receptor beta chains below were found in one sample sequenced in a study. TCRdb reprocessed the 5' RACE reads with MiXCR, giving one entry per CDR3 protein. Of more than 10,000 distinct CDR3 sequences in the sample, 23% were seen once. Sequencing was done on a sample of naive CD4+ T cells sorted from blood. The subset: naive CD4+ T cells, CD4+CD45RA+CD25-. Source of these receptors: a female donor with breast cancer.

This clonotype was counted ten times or more. V is TRBV4-1 and J is TRBJ1-2; D gene uncertain. Germline V gene lookup returns CDR1 MGHRA and CDR2 YSYEKL. V was pared by 1 base and J by 3 bases, with 9 bases between. CDR3 length equals 14 residues. The CDR3 sequence: CASSQVVDDYGYTF. Written as DNA, the CDR3 is TGCGCCAGCAGCCAAGTCGTGGACGACTATGGCTACACCTTC.

This clonotype was observed many times. A much more abundant neighbour one base away suggests this may be a read error. This chain uses TRBV4-1 with TRBJ1-1; perhaps TRBD1 as D (5 bases). The germline V gene encodes CDR1 MGHRA and CDR2 YSYEKL. The CDR3 is 12 amino acids. V lost 5 bases and J lost 8, with 12 bases in between. The CDR3 loop is CASSAEGREAFF. The CDR3 DNA is TGCGCCAGCAGCGCCGAGGGGAGGGAAGCTTTCTTT.

By sample fraction, this clonotype is medium-sized (0.01 to 0.1%). CDR3 sequence reads: CSVASGTSVTNEQFF. Here the CDR3 DNA reads TGCAGCGTTGCTAGTGGGACTAGCGTTACTAATGAGCAGTTCTTC. The chain joins TRBV29-1 to TRBJ2-1; 10 positions match TRBD2. This CDR3 spans 15 amino acids. After removal of 4 bases from V and 7 bases from J, the junction contained 10 bases not matched to a gene. The germline V gene encodes CDR1 SQVTM and CDR2 ANQGSEA.

This clonotype has just a few counts. This may come from a read error, since a much larger clone is one base off. The rearrangement uses TRBV4-1 and TRBJ2-1; D may correspond to TRBD1 or TRBD2 (5 bases each). The CDR3 loop spans 16 amino acids. V was trimmed by 4 bases and J by 5 bases, leaving 18 bases between them. Per germline, CDR1 MGHRA and CDR2 YSYEKL. This CDR3 is CASSRLEGRLNNEQFF. The CDR3 nucleotides read TGCGCCAGCAGCCGCCTTGAGGGACGGCTCAACAATGAGCAGTTCTTC.

Within the sample, this clonotype is medium-sized. The genes are TRBV7-8 and TRBJ2-5, with TRBD2 matching over 8 bases. CDR1 and CDR2 (germline): SGHVS, FQNEAQ. J lost 3 bases, V lost 5 bases, and 5 bases had no gene match. The CDR3 is 14 amino acids. The CDR3 reads CASSRGRTKETQYF. Written as DNA, the CDR3 is TGTGCCAGCAGCCGCGGGAGGACTAAAGAGACCCAGTACTTC.

This clonotype was observed many times. The chain combines TRBV6-1 with TRBJ2-6; TRBD2 matches 10 bases. V was clipped by 6 bases and J by 0 bases; unmatched bases: 14. The germline V gene has CDR1 MNHNS and CDR2 SASEGT. CDR3 length: 20 amino acids. CDR3 sequence reads: CASRHISGRPGSSGANVLTF. DNA for the CDR3: TGTGCCAGCAGGCACATTAGCGGGAGGCCTGGGAGCTCTGGGGCCAACGTCCTGACTTTC.

The chain recombines TRBV7-2 with TRBJ2-3; 8 positions agree with TRBD2. The J segment lost 2 bases and the V segment lost 5 bases, leaving 9 bases of the junction unmatched. Looked up from germline, CDR1 is SGHTA and CDR2 is FQGNSA. This CDR3 has 16 residues. CDR3 sequence: CASSPTRTSPTDTQYF. The CDR3 region has the DNA TGTGCCAGCAGCCCGACTCGGACTAGCCCCACAGATACGCAGTATTTT.

This clonotype was counted a few times. Being one base from a much bigger clone, this may be a read error. The rearrangement links TRBV5-1 to TRBJ1-1; D may be TRBD1 (5 bases). Trimming stripped 0 bases from V and 5 bases from J, with 11 bases between. Germline CDR1 SGHRS, CDR2 YFSETQ. The CDR3 loop spans 14 amino acids. The CDR3 DNA is TGCGCCAGCAGCTTGGGGTGGGGCGAGACTGAAGCTTTCTTT. As protein: CASSLGWGETEAFF. Full variable domain (remainder filled in from reference TRBV5-1 and TRBJ1-1): KAGVTQTPRYLIKTRGQQVTLSCSPISGHRSVSWYQQTPGQGLQFLFEYFSETQRNKGNFPGRFSGRQFSNSRSEMNVSTLELGDSALYLCASSLGWGETEAFFGQGTRLTVV.

There are many counts of this clonotype. The V call is TRBV4-1, the J call TRBJ2-1; no reliable D call. The CDR3 sequence is 12 residues long. Germline CDR1 reads MGHRA; CDR2 reads YSYEKL. V dropped 1 base and J dropped 11 bases, with 9 bases sitting between them. Here the CDR3 reads CASSQVRDQQFF. DNA for the CDR3: TGCGCCAGCAGCCAAGTTCGCGACCAGCAGTTCTTC.

This clonotype is categorized as medium-sized. This chain connects TRBV11-2 to TRBJ2-1; tentatively, D is TRBD1 or TRBD2 (8 bases each). Per the germline V gene, CDR1 is SGHAT and CDR2 is FQNNGV. The CDR3 is 17 amino acids. V was pared by 0 bases and J by 9 bases, with 21 bases between. CDR3 in DNA: TGTGCCAGCAGCTTAGATCGGGTTCGGGAGGGGACAGGTGAGCAGTTCTTC. Its translation: CASSLDRVREGTGEQFF.

This clonotype was seen at least ten times. The chain links TRBV5-6 to TRBJ2-7, with TRBD1 matching over 7 bases. The CDR3 consists of 13 residues. Germline loops: CDR1 SGHDT, CDR2 YYEEEE. V dropped 4 bases and J dropped 6; count of bases not matched to a gene: 7. Here the CDR3 DNA reads TGTGCCAGCAGCCTACAGGGGAGTAGCGAGCAGTACTTC. Translation gives CASSLQGSSEQYF.

By sample share, this clonotype is medium-sized (0.01 to 0.1%). This rearrangement joins TRBV29-1 to TRBJ1-1; 8 bases align to TRBD1. The CDR3 consists of 17 residues. Germline trimming cut 6 bases from V and 4 bases from J; bases unmatched to any gene: 19. Germline V CDR1 and CDR2: SQVTM, ANQGSEA. CDR3: CSVQTGQGLTGGTEAFF. CDR3 sequence (DNA): TGCAGCGTCCAAACCGGACAGGGTTTGACTGGGGGCACTGAAGCTTTCTTT.

To note about this clonotype: Germline and junction disagree at one end, which may indicate a read error. The CDR3 is CASSLDTGARGSPLPF. CDR3 coding DNA: TGCGCCAGCAGCTTGGATACCGGGGCCCGCGGTTCACCCCTCCCCTTT. The chain joins TRBV5-1 to TRBJ1-6, with D possibly TRBD1 on 5 matching bases. The V gene's germline CDR1 is SGHRS and CDR2 YFSETQ. The CDR3 is made up of 16 amino acids.

This clonotype appeared a single time. The missing conserved phenylalanine or tryptophan at the end of this CDR3 makes a read error likely. This chain connects TRBV5-1 to TRBJ2-7; 7 nucleotides align to TRBD2. The CDR3 has 14 residues. The germline V gene encodes CDR1 SGHRS and CDR2 YFSETQ. The CDR3 nucleotides read TGTGCCAGCAGCTCTGGGGGGGTCTCCTACGAGCAGTACCTC. This sequence encodes CASSSGGVSYEQYL.

The rearrangement joins TRBV11-2 to TRBJ1-6; 9 bases line up with TRBD1. Germline V CDR1 and CDR2: SGHAT, FQNNGV. The CDR3 has 20 amino acids. The V segment lost 1 base and the J segment 7 bases; nucleotides outside the gene matches: 17. The CDR3: CASSLVRTGAEVRRNSPLHF. The CDR3 DNA is TGTGCCAGCAGCTTAGTTAGGACAGGGGCAGAGGTTCGGCGGAATTCACCCCTCCACTTT.

This clonotype is medium-sized by share. This chain uses TRBV20-1 with TRBJ2-1, with D possibly matching TRBD2 (5 bases). From germline, CDR1 is DFQATT and CDR2 SNEGSKA (reference sequence). This CDR3 is built from 14 residues. CDR3 coding DNA: TGCAGCGGACTGTCATCGTTCTCCTACAATGAGCAGTTCTTC. It encodes CSGLSSFSYNEQFF.

In the case of this clonotype: This may come from a read error, since a much larger clone is one base off. The chain couples TRBV6-2 or TRBV6-3 to TRBJ2-1, with a tentative D call TRBD2 (5 bases). The CDR3 covers 13 residues. In germline, CDR1 is MNHEY, CDR2 SVGEGT. Trimming removed 8 bases at V and 1 base at J, with 9 bases between. In nucleotides, the CDR3 is TGTGCCAGCGACCGGGAATCCTACAATGAGCAGTTCTTC. It yields the protein CASDRESYNEQFF.